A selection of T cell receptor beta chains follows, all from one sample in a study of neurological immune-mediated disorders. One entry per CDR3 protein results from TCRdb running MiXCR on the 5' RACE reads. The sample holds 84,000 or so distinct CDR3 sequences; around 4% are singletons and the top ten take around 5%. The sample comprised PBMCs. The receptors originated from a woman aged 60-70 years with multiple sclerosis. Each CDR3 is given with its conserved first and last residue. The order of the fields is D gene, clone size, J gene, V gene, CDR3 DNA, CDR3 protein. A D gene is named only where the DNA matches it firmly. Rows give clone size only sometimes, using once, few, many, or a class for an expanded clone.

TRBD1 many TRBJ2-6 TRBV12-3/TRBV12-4 TGTGCCAGCAGTCCGGGACAGGGAGGGAGTGGGGCCAACGTCCTGACTTTC CASSPGQGGSGANVLTF
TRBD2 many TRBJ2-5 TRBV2 TGTGCCAGCAAGACTAGCGGGGTTGAGACCCAGTACTTC CASKTSGVETQYF
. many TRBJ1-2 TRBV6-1 TGTGCCAGCAGTGACCCTCGGAATAACTATGGCTACACCTTC CASSDPRNNYGYTF
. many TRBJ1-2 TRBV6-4 TGTGCCACCAAAGCATCCCAGACCCGAGGGGGCTACACCTTC CATKASQTRGGYTF
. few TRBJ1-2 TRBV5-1 TGCGCCAGCAGCGTGGACAGCTATAACTATGGCTACACCTTC CASSVDSYNYGYTF
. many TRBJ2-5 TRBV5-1 TGCGCCAGCAGCTTGGTCCCGGCGGAGGAGACCCAGTACTTC CASSLVPAEETQYF
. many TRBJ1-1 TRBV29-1 TGCAGCGTTGATGGAGGGGGGGCCACTGAAGCTTTCTTT CSVDGGGATEAFF
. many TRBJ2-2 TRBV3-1 TGTGCCAGCAGCCAAGTGACAGGTCTAGCCGGGGAGCTGTTTTTT CASSQVTGLAGELFF
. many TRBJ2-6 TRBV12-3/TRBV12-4 TGTGCCAGCAGCCCCGCCTCGGCTGGGGCCAACGTCCTGACTTTC CASSPASAGANVLTF
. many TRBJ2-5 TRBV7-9 TGTGCCAGCAGCTTAAAGGGGGAGTCCCAAGAGACCCAGTACTTC CASSLKGESQETQYF
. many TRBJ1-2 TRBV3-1 TGTGCCAGCAGCCAAGCCCCGGGAGGCCCCTATGGCTACACCTTC CASSQAPGGPYGYTF
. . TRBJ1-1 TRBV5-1 TGCGCCAGCAGCTTGGAAGGGGGTCCCACTGAAGCTTTCTTT CASSLEGGPTEAFF
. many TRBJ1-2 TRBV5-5 TGTGCCAGCTGCTGTAGGGGGTCGGACTATGGCTACACCTTC CASCCRGSDYGYTF
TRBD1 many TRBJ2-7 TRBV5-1 TGCGCCAGCAGCAATGGGACAGATTTCTACGAGCAGTACTTC CASSNGTDFYEQYF
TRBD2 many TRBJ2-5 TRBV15 TGTGCCACCAGCAGTCAGACTAGCGGGGTTGGGACCCAGTACTTC CATSSQTSGVGTQYF
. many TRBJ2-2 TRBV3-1 TGTGCCAGCAGCCGATTAATCAGCGCCGGGGAGCTGTTTTTT CASSRLISAGELFF
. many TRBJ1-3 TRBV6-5 TGTGCCAGCAGTTCGGGTCCCCCGAGCTCTGGAAACACCATATATTTT CASSSGPPSSGNTIYF
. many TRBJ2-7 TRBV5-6 TGTGCCAGCAGCACCCAGGGGCTAGCGGACTTC CASSTQGLADF
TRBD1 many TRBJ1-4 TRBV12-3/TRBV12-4 TGTGCCAGCAGTTTAATCGCAGGGGGCGAAAAACTGTTTTTT CASSLIAGGEKLFF
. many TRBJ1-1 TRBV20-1 TGCAGTGCTAGAGATCAGGGTCGGATGAACACTGAAGCTTTCTTT CSARDQGRMNTEAFF
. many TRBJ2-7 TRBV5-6 TGTGCCAGCAGCCCGAGTGGACCCTACGAGCAGTACTTC CASSPSGPYEQYF
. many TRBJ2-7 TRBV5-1 TGCGCCAGCAGCTTGGGTTCGGGCGGAGCCTACGAGCAGTACTTC CASSLGSGGAYEQYF